This TCR beta chain is drawn from a study of blood T cell repertoires in COVID-19. Study-level information: Sources were T cells, B-cell-depleted T cells, or PBMCs; the material itself was cDNA or gDNA.

Clinical history reported by participants formed the basis on which cohorts were assigned. TCRdb's table, derived via immunoSEQ multiplex PCR, lists solely in-frame clones and lacks some. This table has 400,000 to 500,000 clones, 70% to 90% appearing once. The TCR sequence derives from a woman aged 18-35 years who had been exposed to COVID-19. Sequencing was done on a sample of PBMCs or T cells enriched from blood (not recorded which).

Here the CDR3 reads CSGDSGQVGTEAFF. Written as DNA, the CDR3 is TGCAGCGGGGACTCAGGACAGGTTGGCACTGAAGCTTTCTTT. The V gene is TRBV29-1, the J gene TRBJ1-1; 7 nucleotides align to TRBD1. Trimming removed 7 bases from V and 4 bases from J; junction bases left unmatched: 12. Germline V gene sequence: CDR1 SQVTM, CDR2 ANQGSEA. The CDR3 extends over 14 amino acids.